This TCR beta chain appears in the sequencing data of a study of blood T cell repertoires in COVID-19. Study details: COVID-19 samples from acute and convalescent phases originated in the United States, Italy and Spain. The analysed material was cDNA or gDNA that came from T cells, B-cell-depleted T cells, or PBMCs.

Cohort assignment relied on participant-reported clinical history. This CDR3 is 16 amino acids long. From germline, CDR1 is SGHRS and CDR2 YFSETQ. V lost 0 bases to trimming and J lost 0 bases, with 10 bases between them. Original methodology: For nucleated cells, counts were estimated from reference gene primer amplification. Using immunoSEQ multiplex PCR, the repertoire was profiled, and TCRdb retains in-frame clones only, with some absent. V and J calls and clone size are those listed in that table; D and trimming were worked out from the DNA. This table has about 320,000 clones, 85% appearing once.

This chain connects TRBV5-1 to TRBJ2-1, with TRBD2 as a possible D gene (5 bases). The TCR was taken from a woman aged 25 to 39 who had been exposed to COVID-19. The source material was PBMCs or T cells enriched from blood (not recorded which). The CDR3 coding sequence is TGCGCCAGCAGCTTGGTACCGGGGAGCTCCTACAATGAGCAGTTCTTC. As protein: CASSLVPGSSYNEQFF.